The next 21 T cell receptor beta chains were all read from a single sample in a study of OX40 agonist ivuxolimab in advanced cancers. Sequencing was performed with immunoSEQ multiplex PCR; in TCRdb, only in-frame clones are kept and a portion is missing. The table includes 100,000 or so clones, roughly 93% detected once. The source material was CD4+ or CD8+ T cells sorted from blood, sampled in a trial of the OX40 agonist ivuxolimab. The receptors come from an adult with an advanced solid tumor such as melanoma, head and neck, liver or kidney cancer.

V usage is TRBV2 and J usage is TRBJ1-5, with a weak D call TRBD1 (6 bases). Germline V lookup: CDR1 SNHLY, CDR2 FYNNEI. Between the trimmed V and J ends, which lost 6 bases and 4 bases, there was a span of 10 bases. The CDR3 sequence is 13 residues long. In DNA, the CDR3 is TGTGCCAGCAGGGCCACAGGGAATCAGCCCCAGCATTTT. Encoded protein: CASRATGNQPQHF.

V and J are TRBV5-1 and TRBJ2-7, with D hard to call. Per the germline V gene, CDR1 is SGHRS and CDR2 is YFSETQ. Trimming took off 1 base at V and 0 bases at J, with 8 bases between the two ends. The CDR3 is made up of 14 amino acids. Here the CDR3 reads CASSLTVSSYEQYF. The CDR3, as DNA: TGCGCCAGCAGCTTGACAGTGAGCTCCTACGAGCAGTACTTC.

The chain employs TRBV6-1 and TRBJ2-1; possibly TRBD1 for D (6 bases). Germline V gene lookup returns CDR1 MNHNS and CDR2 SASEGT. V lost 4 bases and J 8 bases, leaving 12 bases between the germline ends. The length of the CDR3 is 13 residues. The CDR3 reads CASSVNRDDEQFF. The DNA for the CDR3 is TGTGCCAGCAGTGTCAACAGGGACGATGAGCAGTTCTTC.

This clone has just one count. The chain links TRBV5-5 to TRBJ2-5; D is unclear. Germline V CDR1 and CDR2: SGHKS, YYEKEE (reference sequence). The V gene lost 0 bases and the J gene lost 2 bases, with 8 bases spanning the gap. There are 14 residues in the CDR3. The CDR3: CASSLAPNQETQYF. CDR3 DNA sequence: TGTGCCAGCAGCTTGGCCCCCAATCAAGAGACCCAGTACTTC. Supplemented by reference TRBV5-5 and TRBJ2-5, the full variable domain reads DAGVTQSPTHLIKTRGQQVTLRCSPISGHKSVSWYQQVLGQGPQFIFQYYEKEERGRGNFPDRFSARQFPNYSSELNVNALLLGDSALYLCASSLAPNQETQYFGPGTRLLVL.

CDR3 sequence (DNA): TGTGCCAGCAGCTTGTCCCGACAGAACTATGGCTACACCTTC. Its protein is CASSLSRQNYGYTF. The V gene is TRBV5-6, the J gene TRBJ1-2; D perhaps matches TRBD1 (5 bases). The CDR3 runs to 14 residues. Germline CDR1 reads SGHDT; CDR2 reads YYEEEE. The V end was cut by 1 base, the J end by 2 bases, with 9 bases between. The full variable domain, in which reference TRBV5-6 and TRBJ1-2 provide the parts outside the CDR3, is DAGVTQSPTHLIKTRGQQVTLRCSPKSGHDTVSWYQQALGQGPQFIFQYYEEEERQRGNFPDRFSGHQFPNYSSELNVNALLLGDSALYLCASSLSRQNYGYTFGSGTRLTVV.

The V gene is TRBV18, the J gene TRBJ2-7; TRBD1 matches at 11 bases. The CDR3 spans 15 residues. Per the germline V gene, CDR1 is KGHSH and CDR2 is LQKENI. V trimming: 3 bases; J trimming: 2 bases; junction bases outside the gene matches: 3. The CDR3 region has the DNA TGTGCCAGCTCACCCGGGACAGGGGGTCCCTACGAGCAGTACTTC. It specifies CASSPGTGGPYEQYF. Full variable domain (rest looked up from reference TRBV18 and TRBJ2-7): NAGVMQNPRHLVRRRGQEARLRCSPMKGHSHVYWYRQLPEEGLKFMVYLQKENIIDESGMPKERFSAEFPKEGPSILRIQQVVRGDSAAYFCASSPGTGGPYEQYFGPGTRLTVT.

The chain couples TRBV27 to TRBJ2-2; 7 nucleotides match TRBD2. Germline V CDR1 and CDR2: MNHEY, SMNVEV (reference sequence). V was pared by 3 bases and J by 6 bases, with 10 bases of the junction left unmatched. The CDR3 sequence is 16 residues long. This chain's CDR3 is CASSFLGEGLSGELFF. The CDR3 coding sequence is TGTGCCAGCAGTTTTTTGGGGGAGGGATTATCCGGGGAGCTGTTTTTT.

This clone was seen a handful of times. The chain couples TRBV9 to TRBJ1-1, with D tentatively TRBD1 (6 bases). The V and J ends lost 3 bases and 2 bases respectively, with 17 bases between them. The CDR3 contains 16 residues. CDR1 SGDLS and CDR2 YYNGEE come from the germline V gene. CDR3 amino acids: CASSARGDRLNTEAFF. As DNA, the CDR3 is TGTGCCAGCAGCGCCCGTGGTGACAGGCTCAACACTGAAGCTTTCTTT.

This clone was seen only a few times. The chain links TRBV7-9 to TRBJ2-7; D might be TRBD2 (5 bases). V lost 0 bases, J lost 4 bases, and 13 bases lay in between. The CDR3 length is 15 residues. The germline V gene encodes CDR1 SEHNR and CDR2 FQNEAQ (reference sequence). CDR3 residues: CASSLAGSGFYEQYF. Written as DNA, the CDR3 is TGTGCCAGCAGCTTAGCGGGCAGCGGATTTTACGAGCAGTACTTC.

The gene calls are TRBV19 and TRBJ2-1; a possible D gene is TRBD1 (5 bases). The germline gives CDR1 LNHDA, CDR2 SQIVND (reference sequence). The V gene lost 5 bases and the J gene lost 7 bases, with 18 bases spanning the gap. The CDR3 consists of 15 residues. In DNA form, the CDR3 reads TGTGCCAGTAGTCGGCAGGGTGATATCCGGAATGAGCAGTTCTTC. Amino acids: CASSRQGDIRNEQFF.

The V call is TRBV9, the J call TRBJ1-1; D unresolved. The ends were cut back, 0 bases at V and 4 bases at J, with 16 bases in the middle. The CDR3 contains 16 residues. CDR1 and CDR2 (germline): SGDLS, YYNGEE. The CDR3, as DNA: TGTGCCAGCAGCGTAGGCGGCAGAGCCGGAGGCACTGAAGCTTTCTTT. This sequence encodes CASSVGGRAGGTEAFF.

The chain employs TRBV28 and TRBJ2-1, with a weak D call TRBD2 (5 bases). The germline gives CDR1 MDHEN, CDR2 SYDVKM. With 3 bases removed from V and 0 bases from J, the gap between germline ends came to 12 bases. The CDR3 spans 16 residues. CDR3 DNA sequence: TGTGCCAGCAGTTTCCCTGACTACAGCTCCTACAATGAGCAGTTCTTC. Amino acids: CASSFPDYSSYNEQFF.

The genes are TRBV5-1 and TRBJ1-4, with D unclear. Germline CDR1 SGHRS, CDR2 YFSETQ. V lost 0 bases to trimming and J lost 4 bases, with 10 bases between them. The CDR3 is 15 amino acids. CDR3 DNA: TGCGCCAGCAGCTTGGAAAGACGGGGTAATGAAAAACTGTTTTTT. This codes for CASSLERRGNEKLFF.

The CDR3 coding sequence is TGTGCCAGCAGCCCAGTTACTAGCGGAGCCTACGAGCAGTACTTC. It specifies CASSPVTSGAYEQYF. The chain combines TRBV4-2 with TRBJ2-7; the match to TRBD2 covers 8 bases. V was pared by 4 bases and J by 2 bases, with 7 bases of the junction left unmatched. Germline lookup yields CDR1 LGHNA and CDR2 YNFKEQ. The CDR3 totals 15 residues.

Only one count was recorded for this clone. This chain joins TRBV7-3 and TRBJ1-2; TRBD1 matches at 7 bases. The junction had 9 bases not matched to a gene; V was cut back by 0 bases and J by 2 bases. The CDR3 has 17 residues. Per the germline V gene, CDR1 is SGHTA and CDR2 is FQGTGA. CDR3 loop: CASSLTGGRITNYGYTF. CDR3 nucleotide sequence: TGTGCCAGCAGCTTAACAGGGGGCAGGATTACGAACTATGGCTACACCTTC.

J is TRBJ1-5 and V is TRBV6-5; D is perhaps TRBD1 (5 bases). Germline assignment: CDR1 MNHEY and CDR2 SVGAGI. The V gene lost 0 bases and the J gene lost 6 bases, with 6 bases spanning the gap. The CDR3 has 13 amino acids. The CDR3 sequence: CASSYSRGQPQHF. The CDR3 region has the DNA TGTGCCAGCAGTTACTCGAGGGGTCAGCCCCAGCATTTT.

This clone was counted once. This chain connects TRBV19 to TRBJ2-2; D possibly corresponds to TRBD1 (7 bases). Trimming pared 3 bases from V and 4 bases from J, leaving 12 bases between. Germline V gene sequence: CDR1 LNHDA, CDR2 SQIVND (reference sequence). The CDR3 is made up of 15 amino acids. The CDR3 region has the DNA TGTGCCAGTAGTATCGCGGGGACAGTCACCGGGGAGCTGTTTTTT. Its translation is CASSIAGTVTGELFF.

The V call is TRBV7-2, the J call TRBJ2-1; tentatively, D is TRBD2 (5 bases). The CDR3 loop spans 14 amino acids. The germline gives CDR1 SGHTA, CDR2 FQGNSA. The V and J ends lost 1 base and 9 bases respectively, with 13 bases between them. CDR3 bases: TGTGCCAGCAGCTTAGGAGGACTTCTAGGTGAGCAGTTCTTC. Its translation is CASSLGGLLGEQFF.

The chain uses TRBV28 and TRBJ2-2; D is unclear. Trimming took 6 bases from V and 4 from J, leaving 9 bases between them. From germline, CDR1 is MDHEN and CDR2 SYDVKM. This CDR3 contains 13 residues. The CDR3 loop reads CASRSTFTGELFF. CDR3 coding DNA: TGTGCCAGCAGGTCGACATTCACCGGGGAGCTGTTTTTT.

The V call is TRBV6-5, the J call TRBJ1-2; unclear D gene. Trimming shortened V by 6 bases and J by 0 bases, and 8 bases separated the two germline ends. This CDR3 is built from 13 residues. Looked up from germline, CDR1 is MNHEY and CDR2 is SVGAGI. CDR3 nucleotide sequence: TGTGCCAGCAGGGTGGGCGCTAACTATGGCTACACCTTC. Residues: CASRVGANYGYTF.

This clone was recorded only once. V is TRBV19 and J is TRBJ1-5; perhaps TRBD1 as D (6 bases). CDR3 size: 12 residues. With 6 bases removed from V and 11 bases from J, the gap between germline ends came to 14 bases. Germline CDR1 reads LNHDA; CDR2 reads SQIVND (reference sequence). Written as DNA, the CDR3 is TGTGCCAGTAGACTGACAGGAAGGGCCCAGCATTTT. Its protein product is CASRLTGRAQHF. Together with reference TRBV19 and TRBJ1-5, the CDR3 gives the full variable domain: DGGITQSPKYLFRKEGQNVTLSCEQNLNHDAMYWYRQDPGQGLRLIYYSQIVNDFQKGDIAEGYSVSREKKESFPLTVTSAQKNPTAFYLCASRLTGRAQHFGDGTRLSIL.